These 13 T cell receptor beta chains were all obtained from the same sample, sequenced in a study of cytomegalovirus exposure and HLA in healthy donors. Profiled with immunoSEQ multiplex PCR; TCRdb holds only in-frame clones, not every one. The table shows 110,000 to 150,000 clones, with approximately 90% occurring only once. Sample: PBMCs. The receptors derive from a young man in good health and CMV-seronegative.

V gene TRBV9 combines with J gene TRBJ2-2, with TRBD1 identical over 7 bases. The CDR3 totals 14 residues. Germline assignment: CDR1 SGDLS and CDR2 YYNGEE. With 4 bases clipped from V and 6 bases from J, the junction kept 6 bases outside the gene matches. CDR3 nucleotides: TGTGCCAGCAGCATTAAGACAGGGCCCGGGGAGCTGTTTTTT. Its translation is CASSIKTGPGELFF.

This clone was seen a single time. The chain employs TRBV10-1 and TRBJ2-1; D perhaps matches TRBD1 (6 bases). Germline V gene data show CDR1 as WNHNN and CDR2 as SYGVQD (reference sequence). CDR3 length equals 16 residues. Trimming took 0 bases from V and 0 from J, leaving 9 bases between them. The CDR3 region is CASSESGAVSYNEQFF. The DNA of the CDR3 is TGCGCCAGCAGTGAGTCGGGGGCAGTCTCCTACAATGAGCAGTTCTTC.

The J gene is TRBJ1-6, the V gene TRBV7-9, with D unclear. V was trimmed by 5 bases and J by 10 bases, leaving 12 bases between them. Germline V gives CDR1 SEHNR, CDR2 FQNEAQ (reference sequence). CDR3 length equals 13 residues. The CDR3 bases are TGTGCCAGCAGCAGGGTCCCGGGATCACCCCTCCACTTT. This encodes CASSRVPGSPLHF. The full variable domain, completed using reference TRBV7-9 and TRBJ1-6, is DTGVSQNPRHKITKRGQNVTFRCDPISEHNRLYWYRQTLGQGPEFLTYFQNEAQLEKSRLLSDRFSAERPKGSFSTLEIQRTEQGDSAMYLCASSRVPGSPLHFGNGTRLTVT.

This sequence joins TRBV6-5 and TRBJ2-4; D not certain. Per the germline V gene, CDR1 is MNHEY and CDR2 is SVGAGI. This CDR3 has 15 residues. The ends were cut back, 0 bases at V and 0 bases at J, with 6 bases in the middle. CDR3 coding DNA: TGTGCCAGCAGTTACTCCGCTATAGCCAAAAACATTCAGTACTTC. Amino acid sequence: CASSYSAIAKNIQYF.

The chain employs TRBV7-9 and TRBJ2-3; tentative D call: TRBD2 (5 bases). Germline V gene data show CDR1 as SEHNR and CDR2 as FQNEAQ (reference sequence). The CDR3 runs 17 residues. V was trimmed by 2 bases and J by 5 bases, leaving 20 bases between them. The chain's CDR3 is CASSLRKVGGSEDTQYF. Here the CDR3 DNA reads TGTGCCAGCAGCTTAAGGAAGGTAGGAGGCAGTGAAGATACGCAGTATTTT.

This sequence joins TRBV20-1 and TRBJ1-6; D might be TRBD1 (5 bases). The germline CDR1 and CDR2 sequences are DFQATT and SNEGSKA (reference sequence). With 6 bases removed from V and 10 bases from J, the gap between germline ends came to 7 bases. This CDR3 is built from 10 residues. CDR3 protein: CSAQGSPLHF. CDR3 DNA sequence: TGCAGTGCGCAGGGCTCACCCCTCCACTTT.

This CDR3 is CASSLRQSYEQYF. CDR3 nucleotide sequence: TGTGCCAGCAGCCTGCGACAGTCCTACGAGCAGTACTTC. The genes are TRBV5-8 and TRBJ2-7, with TRBD1 as a possible D gene (5 bases). From germline, CDR1 is SGHTS and CDR2 YDEGEE. The CDR3 has 13 residues. Trimming shortened V by 4 bases and J by 1 base, and 9 bases separated the two germline ends. The full variable domain, in which reference TRBV5-8 and TRBJ2-7 provide the parts outside the CDR3, is EAGVTQSPTHLIKTRGQQATLRCSPISGHTSVYWYQQALGLGLQFLLWYDEGEERNRGNFPPRFSGRQFPNYSSELNVNALELEDSALYLCASSLRQSYEQYFGPGTRLTVT.

CDR3 region: CASSQQGMSTEAFF. The CDR3 bases are TGTGCCAGCAGCCAACAGGGGATGAGCACTGAAGCTTTCTTT. The chain links TRBV7-3 to TRBJ1-1; TRBD1 agrees at 7 bases. The CDR3 is 14 amino acids. Germline assignment: CDR1 SGHTA and CDR2 FQGTGA. V dropped 5 bases and J dropped 4; count of bases not matched to a gene: 7. The full variable domain, in which reference TRBV7-3 and TRBJ1-1 provide the parts outside the CDR3, is GAGVSQTPSNKVTEKGKYVELRCDPISGHTALYWYRQSLGQGPEFLIYFQGTGAADDSGLPNDRFFAVRPEGSVSTLKIQRTERGDSAVYLCASSQQGMSTEAFFGQGTRLTVV.

V usage is TRBV21-1 and J usage is TRBJ2-5; TRBD1 is the table's D call and was not checked against the DNA. TRBV21-1 is a known pseudogene. The CDR3 contains 16 residues. The DNA of the CDR3 is TGTGCCAGCAGCAATGGTCCAGGGGGCCCACAAGAGACCCAGTACTTC. This codes for CASSNGPGGPQETQYF.

The genes are TRBV2 and TRBJ1-5, with 8 bases aligning to TRBD1. V gave up 1 base and J gave up 7 bases; unmatched junction bases: 9. CDR1 and CDR2 from the germline V gene are SNHLY and FYNNEI. The CDR3 runs to 16 residues. The CDR3 here is CASSEGTDRGWQPQHF. CDR3 bases: TGTGCCAGCAGTGAAGGGACCGACAGGGGCTGGCAGCCCCAGCATTTT.

This chain uses TRBV6-6 with TRBJ1-2; D call uncertain. Germline V gene sequence: CDR1 MNHNY, CDR2 SVGAGI (reference sequence). The V gene lost 7 bases and the J gene lost 7 bases, with 22 bases spanning the gap. The CDR3 extends over 15 amino acids. The CDR3 DNA reads TGTGCCAGCACCCTCTCTGTCCCTCTTACGGGTGGCTACACCTTC. It specifies CASTLSVPLTGGYTF.

The count of this clone is one. The rearrangement uses TRBV19 and TRBJ2-1; 7 positions agree with TRBD1. This CDR3 region has 14 residues. J lost 0 bases, V lost 7 bases, and 3 bases had no gene match. Germline lookup yields CDR1 LNHDA and CDR2 SQIVND (reference sequence). The CDR3, as DNA: TGTGCCAGTATAGGGGACAGCTCCTACAATGAGCAGTTCTTC. It yields the protein CASIGDSSYNEQFF.

This chain connects TRBV15 to TRBJ2-7; perhaps TRBD2 as D (6 bases). This CDR3 spans 19 amino acids. Germline V gene data show CDR1 as LNHNV and CDR2 as YYDKDF (reference sequence). V was shortened by 3 bases and J by 0 bases, with 24 bases between the two germline ends. In nucleotides, the CDR3 is TGTGCCACCAGCAGTTACAGCCAAGATTTAGGGAGGAACTCCTACGAGCAGTACGTC. Its protein product is CATSSYSQDLGRNSYEQYV.